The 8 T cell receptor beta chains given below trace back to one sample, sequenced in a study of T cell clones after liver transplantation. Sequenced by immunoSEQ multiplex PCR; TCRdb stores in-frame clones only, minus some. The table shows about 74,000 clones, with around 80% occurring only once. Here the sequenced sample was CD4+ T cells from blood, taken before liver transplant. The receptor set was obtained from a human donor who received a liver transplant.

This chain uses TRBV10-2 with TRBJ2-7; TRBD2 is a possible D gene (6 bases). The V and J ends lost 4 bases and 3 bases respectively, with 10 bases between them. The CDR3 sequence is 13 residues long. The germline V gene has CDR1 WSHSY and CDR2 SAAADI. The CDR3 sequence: CASSGLVSYEQYF. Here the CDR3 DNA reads TGCGCCAGCAGTGGACTAGTAAGCTACGAGCAGTACTTC.

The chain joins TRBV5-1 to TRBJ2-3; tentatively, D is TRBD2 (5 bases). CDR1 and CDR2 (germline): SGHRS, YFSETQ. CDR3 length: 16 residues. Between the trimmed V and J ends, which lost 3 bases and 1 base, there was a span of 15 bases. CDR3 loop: CASSSRPGRGTDTQYF. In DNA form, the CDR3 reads TGCGCCAGCAGCTCCCGCCCCGGGCGGGGCACAGATACGCAGTATTTT.

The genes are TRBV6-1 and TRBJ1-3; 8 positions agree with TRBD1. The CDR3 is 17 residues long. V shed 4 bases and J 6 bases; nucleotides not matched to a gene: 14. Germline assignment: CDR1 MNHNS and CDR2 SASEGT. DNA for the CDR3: TGTGCCAGCAGTGGCTCACCTGGACAGGGAGGCATAAACACCATATATTTT. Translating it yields CASSGSPGQGGINTIYF.

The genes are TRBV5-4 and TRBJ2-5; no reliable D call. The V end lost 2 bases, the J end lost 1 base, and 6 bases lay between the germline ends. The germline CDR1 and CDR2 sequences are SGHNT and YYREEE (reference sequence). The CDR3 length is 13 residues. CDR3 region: CASSFGLQETQYF. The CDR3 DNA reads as TGTGCCAGCAGCTTTGGCCTCCAAGAGACCCAGTACTTC.

CDR3 coding DNA: TGTGCCAGCAGCTCCAGGGGGGAGTATGAAAAACTGTTTTTT. It is translated as CASSSRGEYEKLFF. The V and J genes are TRBV9 and TRBJ1-4; TRBD1 matches at 7 bases. This CDR3 spans 14 amino acids. Germline assignment: CDR1 SGDLS and CDR2 YYNGEE. V gave up 4 bases and J gave up 6 bases; unmatched junction bases: 6. Drawing the rest from reference TRBV9 and TRBJ1-4, the complete variable domain is DSGVTQTPKHLITATGQRVTLRCSPRSGDLSVYWYQQSLDQGLQFLIQYYNGEERAKGNILERFSAQQFPDLHSELNLSSLELGDSALYFCASSSRGEYEKLFFGSGTQLSVL.

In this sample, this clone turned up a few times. The chain's CDR3 is CASSPGRAGNTEAFF. The CDR3 DNA sequence: TGTGCCAGCAGCCCTGGGAGGGCGGGGAACACTGAAGCTTTCTTT. The rearrangement joins TRBV27 to TRBJ1-1; D not resolved. Germline loops: CDR1 MNHEY, CDR2 SMNVEV (reference sequence). This CDR3 comprises 15 residues. V dropped 6 bases and J dropped 1 base, with 15 bases sitting between them.

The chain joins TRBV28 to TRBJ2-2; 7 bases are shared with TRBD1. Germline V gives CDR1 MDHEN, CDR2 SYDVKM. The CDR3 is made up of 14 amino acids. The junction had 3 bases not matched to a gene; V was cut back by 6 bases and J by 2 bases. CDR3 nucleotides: TGTGCCAGCAGGGGGACAGTCAACACCGGGGAGCTGTTTTTT. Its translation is CASRGTVNTGELFF.

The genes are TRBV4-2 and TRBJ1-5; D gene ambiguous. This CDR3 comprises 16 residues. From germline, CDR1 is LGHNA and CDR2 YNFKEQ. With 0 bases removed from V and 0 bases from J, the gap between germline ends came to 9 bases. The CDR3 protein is CASSQDAYYSNQPQHF. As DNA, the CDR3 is TGTGCCAGCAGCCAAGATGCATACTATAGCAATCAGCCCCAGCATTTT.